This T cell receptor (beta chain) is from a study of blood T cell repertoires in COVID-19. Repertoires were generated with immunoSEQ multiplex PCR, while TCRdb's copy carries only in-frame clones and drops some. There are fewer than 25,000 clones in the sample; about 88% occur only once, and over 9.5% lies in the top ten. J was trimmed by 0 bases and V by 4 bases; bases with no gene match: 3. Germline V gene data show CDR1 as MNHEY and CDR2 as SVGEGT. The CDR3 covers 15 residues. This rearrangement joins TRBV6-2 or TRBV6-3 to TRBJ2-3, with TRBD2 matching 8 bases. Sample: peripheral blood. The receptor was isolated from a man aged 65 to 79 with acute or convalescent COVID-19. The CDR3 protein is CASSLSSGSTDTQYF. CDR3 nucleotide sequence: TGTGCCAGCAGTTTATCTAGCGGGAGCACAGATACGCAGTATTTT.